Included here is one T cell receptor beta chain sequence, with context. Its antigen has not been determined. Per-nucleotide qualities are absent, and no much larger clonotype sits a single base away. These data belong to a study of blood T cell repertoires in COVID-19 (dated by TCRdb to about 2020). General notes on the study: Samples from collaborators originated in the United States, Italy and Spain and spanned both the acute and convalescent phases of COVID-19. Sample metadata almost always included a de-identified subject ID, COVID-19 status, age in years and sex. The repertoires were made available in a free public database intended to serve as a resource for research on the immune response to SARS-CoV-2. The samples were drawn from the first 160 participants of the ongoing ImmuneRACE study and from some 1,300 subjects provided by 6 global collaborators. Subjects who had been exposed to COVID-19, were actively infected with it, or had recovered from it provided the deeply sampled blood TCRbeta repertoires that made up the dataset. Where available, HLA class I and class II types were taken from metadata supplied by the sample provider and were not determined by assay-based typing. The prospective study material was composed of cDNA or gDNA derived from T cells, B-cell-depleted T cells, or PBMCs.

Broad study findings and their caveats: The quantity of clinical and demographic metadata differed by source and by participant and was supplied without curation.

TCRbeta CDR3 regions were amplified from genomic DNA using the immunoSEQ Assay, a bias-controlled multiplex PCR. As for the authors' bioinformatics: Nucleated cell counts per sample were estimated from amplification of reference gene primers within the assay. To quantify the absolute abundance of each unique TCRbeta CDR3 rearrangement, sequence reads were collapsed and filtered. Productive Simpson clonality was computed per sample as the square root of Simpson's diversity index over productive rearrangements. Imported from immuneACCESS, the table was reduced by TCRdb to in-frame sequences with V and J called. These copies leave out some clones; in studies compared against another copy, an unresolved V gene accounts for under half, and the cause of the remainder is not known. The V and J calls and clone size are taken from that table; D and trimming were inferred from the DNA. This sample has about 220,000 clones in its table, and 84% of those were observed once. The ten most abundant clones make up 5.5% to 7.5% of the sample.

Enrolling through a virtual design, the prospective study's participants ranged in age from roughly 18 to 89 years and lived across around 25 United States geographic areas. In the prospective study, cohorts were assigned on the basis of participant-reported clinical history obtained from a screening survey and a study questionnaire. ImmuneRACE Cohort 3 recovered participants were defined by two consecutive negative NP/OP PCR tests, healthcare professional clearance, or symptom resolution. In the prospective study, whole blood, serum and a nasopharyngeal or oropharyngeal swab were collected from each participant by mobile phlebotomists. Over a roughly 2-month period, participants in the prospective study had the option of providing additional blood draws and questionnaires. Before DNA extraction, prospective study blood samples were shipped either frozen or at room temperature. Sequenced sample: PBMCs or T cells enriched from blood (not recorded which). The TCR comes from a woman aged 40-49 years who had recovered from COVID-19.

The CDR3 region has the sequence CASSSDRSLSPLHF. The DNA is TGTGCCAGCAGTTCCGACAGGTCCTTATCACCCCTCCACTTT. The chain couples TRBV6-5 to TRBJ1-6; a tentative D match to TRBD1 spans 6 bases. As encoded in the germline V gene, CDR1 is MNHEY while CDR2 is SVGAGI. The cysteine opens and the phenylalanine closes a CDR3 of 14 amino acids. The CDR3 DNA has 42 bases and is translated from base 1. The junction carries 14 bases between V and J, which are trimmed by 4 bases and 10 bases respectively.